Sequencing of this T cell receptor (beta chain) was carried out in a study of cytotoxic CD8 clonotypes in ibrutinib-treated CLL. Overall study context: The cohort had over ten relapsed/refractory and over 14 treatment-naive patients, around 18 IGHV unmutated.

In the case of this clone: The antigen is not known.

Here immunoSEQ multiplex PCR was the method, and the copy in TCRdb shows in-frame clones only, minus some. The sample has 120,000 to 150,000 clones; 77% are singletons. Trimming removed 4 bases at V and 0 bases at J, with 12 bases between. The CDR3 has 15 residues. CDR1 SEHNR and CDR2 FQNEAQ come from the germline V gene (reference sequence). Points from the study as a whole: Clonality was elevated at ibrutinib response and had returned toward baseline at progression. Exceeding age-matched healthy donors, baseline clonality also tracked the counts of circulating CD8+ T cells.

This clonotype was sampled from a human donor with chronic lymphocytic leukemia. The starting material was PBMCs, obtained after 12 months of ibrutinib treatment. The chain couples TRBV7-9 to TRBJ1-1; D gene ambiguous. The CDR3 nucleotides read TGTGCCAGCAGCTCCCTTGGTGGATTGAACACTGAAGCTTTCTTT. Its translation: CASSSLGGLNTEAFF.